This T cell receptor beta chain derives from a study of shared clonotypes between healthy human individuals. Looking at the study overall: Researchers drew samples from two women and a few men aged 18 to 49.

Study-level findings and limits: Rarefaction showed sorted-subset sequencing was incomplete despite large depth. Only blood was sampled, and tissue TCR repertoires likely differ from blood ones. Shared clonotypes: 4.5% to 6.5% naive CD4, about 3.5% naive CD8, about 2.5% memory CD4, 0.4% to 0.45% memory CD8.

Clones were read by immunoSEQ multiplex PCR, and TCRdb kept only the in-frame ones, dropping some. The sample has about 2.4 million clones; over 85% are singletons. In the case of this clone: Its antigen is as yet unknown.

In germline, CDR1 is SGDLS, CDR2 YYNGEE. The CDR3 extends over 16 amino acids. V gave up 1 base and J gave up 3 bases, with 15 bases separating them. Material for sequencing was naive CD4+ T cells from PBMCs. Subset given: CD45RA+ positively selected. This clonotype was sampled from a young man in good health. Some clones in this sample may be carry-over from other donors' samples. The J gene is TRBJ2-3, the V gene TRBV9; TRBD2 is a possible D gene (5 bases). In DNA form, the CDR3 reads TGTGCCAGCAGCGTACGCGTCCGGGGATTAACAGATACGCAGTATTTT. Translation: CASSVRVRGLTDTQYF.